This T cell receptor (beta chain) was identified during a study of cytomegalovirus exposure and HLA in healthy donors. About the study: Early released data had tens of millions of unique TCRs, all coming from HLA-typed donors. Study-wide results and limits: The study recorded 160 or so TCR beta chains that were cytomegalovirus-associated. Trimming of TCR beta V- and J-genes showed a link, identified in a later analysis, to a missense DCLRE1C variant.

Notes on this clone: Its matching antigen is unknown.

The CDR3 is made up of 14 amino acids. The V gene end was trimmed by 4 bases and the J gene end by 7 bases; junction bases not matched to a gene: 3. Per germline, CDR1 SGHTA and CDR2 FQGNSA. The PCR employed 60 Vbeta primers together with 13 Jbeta primers. Method: immunoSEQ multiplex PCR; TCRdb's copy keeps in-frame clones and lacks some. The sample shows more than 95,000 clones, 79% of them seen only once. Each donor's status was that of a healthy bone marrow donor. Material: PBMCs. V and J are TRBV7-2 and TRBJ2-2; 10 positions agree with TRBD2. The receptor was isolated from a man in his forties or fifties in good health and CMV-seropositive. The CDR3 region has the DNA TGTGCCAGCAGCTCTAGCGGGAGTGTCGGGGAGCTGTTTTTT. Its protein product is CASSSSGSVGELFF. The variable domain in full, with the rest retrieved from reference TRBV7-2 and TRBJ2-2, is GAGVSQSPSNKVTEKGKDVELRCDPISGHTALYWYRQSLGQGLEFLIYFQGNSAPDKSGLPSDRFSAERTGGSVSTLTIQRTQQEDSAVYLCASSSSGSVGELFFGEGSRLTVL.